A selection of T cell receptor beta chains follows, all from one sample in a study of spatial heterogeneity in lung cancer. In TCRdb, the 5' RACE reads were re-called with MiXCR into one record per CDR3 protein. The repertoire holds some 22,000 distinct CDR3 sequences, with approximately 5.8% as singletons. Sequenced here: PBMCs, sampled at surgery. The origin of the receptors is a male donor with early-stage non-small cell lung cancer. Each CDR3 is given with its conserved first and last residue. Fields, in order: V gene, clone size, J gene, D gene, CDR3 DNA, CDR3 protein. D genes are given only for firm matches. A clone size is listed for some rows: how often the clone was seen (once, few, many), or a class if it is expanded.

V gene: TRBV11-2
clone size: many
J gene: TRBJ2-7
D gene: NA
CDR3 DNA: TGTGCCAGCAGCTACACCGGGACGTCAGGGACCTCCTACGAGCAGTACTTC
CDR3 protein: CASSYTGTSGTSYEQYF

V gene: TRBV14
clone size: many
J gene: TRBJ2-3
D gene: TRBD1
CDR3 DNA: TGTGCCAGCAGACCCGGGACAGGGGCGACAGATACGCAGTATTTT
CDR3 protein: CASRPGTGATDTQYF

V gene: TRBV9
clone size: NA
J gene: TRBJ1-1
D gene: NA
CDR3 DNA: TGTGCCAGCAGCGTAACCCCCACCCGGGCAGAAGCTTTCTTT
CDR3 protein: CASSVTPTRAEAFF

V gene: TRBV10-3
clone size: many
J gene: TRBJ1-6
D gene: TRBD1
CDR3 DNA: TGTGCCATCAGTGACGGGGACAGTTCACCCCTCCACTTT
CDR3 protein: CAISDGDSSPLHF

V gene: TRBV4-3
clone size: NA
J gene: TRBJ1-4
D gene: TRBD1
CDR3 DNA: TGCGCCAGCAGCCAAGATTTTGGGACAGGGAGTGAAAAACTGTTTTTT
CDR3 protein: CASSQDFGTGSEKLFF

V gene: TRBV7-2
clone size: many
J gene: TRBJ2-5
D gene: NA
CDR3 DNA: TGTGCCAGCAGCTTAGCAGGGAGGGAGACCCAGTACTTC
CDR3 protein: CASSLAGRETQYF

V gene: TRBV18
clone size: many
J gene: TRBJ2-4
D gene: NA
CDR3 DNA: TGTGCCAGCTCACGTCGCGATATCTTCATTCAGTACTTC
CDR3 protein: CASSRRDIFIQYF

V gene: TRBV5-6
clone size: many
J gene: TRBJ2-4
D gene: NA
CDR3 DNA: TGTGCCAGCAGCTTGGTCAGGGCCGAAAACATTCAGTACTTC
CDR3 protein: CASSLVRAENIQYF

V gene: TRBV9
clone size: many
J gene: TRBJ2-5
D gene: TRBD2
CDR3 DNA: TGTGCCAGCAGCGTGTCGGCGGGAGGGCCCCCAGAGACCCAGTACTTC
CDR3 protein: CASSVSAGGPPETQYF

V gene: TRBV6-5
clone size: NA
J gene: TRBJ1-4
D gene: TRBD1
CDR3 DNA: TGTGCCAGCAGTCGACAGGGGGGAACGGTTGAAAAACTGTTTTTT
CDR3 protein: CASSRQGGTVEKLFF

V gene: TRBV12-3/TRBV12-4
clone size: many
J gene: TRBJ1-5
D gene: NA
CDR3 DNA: TGTGCCAGCAGATCGGAGAACAATCAGCCCCAGCATTTT
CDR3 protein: CASRSENNQPQHF

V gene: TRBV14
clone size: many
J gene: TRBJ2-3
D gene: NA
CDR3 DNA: TGTGCCAGCAGCCAAGACGCGGGACTCCGCACAGATACGCAGTATTTT
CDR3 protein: CASSQDAGLRTDTQYF

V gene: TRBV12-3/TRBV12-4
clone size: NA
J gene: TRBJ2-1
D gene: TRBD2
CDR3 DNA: TGTGCCAGCAGTCCCCGTTTTTCTAGCGGGGTCGGGAGCTCCTACAATGAGCAGTTCTTC
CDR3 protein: CASSPRFSSGVGSSYNEQFF

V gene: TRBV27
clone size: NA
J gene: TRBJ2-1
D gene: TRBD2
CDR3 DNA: TGTGCCAGCAGTGATTGGACTAGCGGGATTGGTGAGCAGTTCTTC
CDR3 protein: CASSDWTSGIGEQFF

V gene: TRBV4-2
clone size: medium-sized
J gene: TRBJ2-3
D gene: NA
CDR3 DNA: TGTGCCAGCAGCACGGGACTCCCAGATACGCAGTATTTT
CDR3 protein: CASSTGLPDTQYF

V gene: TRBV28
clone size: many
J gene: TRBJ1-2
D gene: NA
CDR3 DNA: TGTGCCAGCAGTTTCGGGTATGGCTACACCTTC
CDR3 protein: CASSFGYGYTF

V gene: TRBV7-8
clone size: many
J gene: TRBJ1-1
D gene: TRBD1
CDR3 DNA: TGTGCCAGCAGCAGACAGGGGAACACTGAAGCTTTCTTT
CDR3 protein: CASSRQGNTEAFF

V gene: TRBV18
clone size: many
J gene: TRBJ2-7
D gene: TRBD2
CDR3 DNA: TGTGCCAGCTCAACGAGCGGGAGTTCGTACGAGCAGTACTTC
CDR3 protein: CASSTSGSSYEQYF

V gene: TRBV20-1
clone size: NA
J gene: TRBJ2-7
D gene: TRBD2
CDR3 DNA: TGCAGTGCTCCGGGACTAGCGGGACTCTACGAGCAGTACTTC
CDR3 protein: CSAPGLAGLYEQYF

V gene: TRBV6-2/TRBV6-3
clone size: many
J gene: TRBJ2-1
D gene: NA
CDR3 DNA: TGTGCCAGCAGCGTCGTAAAGGGGCGTCCCGGGGATGAGCAGTTCTTC
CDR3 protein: CASSVVKGRPGDEQFF

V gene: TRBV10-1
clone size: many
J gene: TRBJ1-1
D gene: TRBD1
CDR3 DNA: TGCGCCAGCAGTGATTACAGGGGGCGCGTTGAAGCTTTCTTT
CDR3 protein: CASSDYRGRVEAFF

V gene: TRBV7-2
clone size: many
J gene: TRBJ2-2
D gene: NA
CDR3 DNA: TGTGCCAGCAGCTTACCACCGAACACCGGGGAGCTGTTTTTT
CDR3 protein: CASSLPPNTGELFF

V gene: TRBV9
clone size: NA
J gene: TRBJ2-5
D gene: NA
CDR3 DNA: TGTGCCAGCAGCGTAGTCACTAGTGGTGGAGAGACCCAGTACTTC
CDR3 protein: CASSVVTSGGETQYF

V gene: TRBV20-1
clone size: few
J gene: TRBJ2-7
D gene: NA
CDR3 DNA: TGCAGTGCTAGGGGGAGTTTCTCCTACGAGCAGTACTTC
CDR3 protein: CSARGSFSYEQYF

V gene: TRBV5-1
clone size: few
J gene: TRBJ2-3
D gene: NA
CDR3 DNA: TGCGCCAGCAGCTTGACGGGGGCCCGCATAGATACGCAGTATTTT
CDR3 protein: CASSLTGARIDTQYF

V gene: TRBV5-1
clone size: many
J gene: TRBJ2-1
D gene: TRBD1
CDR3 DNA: TGCGCCAGCAGCTTGGGGATGGGACAGGGGGCTTCGAATGAGCAGTTCTTC
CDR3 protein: CASSLGMGQGASNEQFF

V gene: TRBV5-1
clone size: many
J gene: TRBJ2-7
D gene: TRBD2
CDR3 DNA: TGCGCCAGCAGCCACTCCAGCCATGGTCTAGCGGGTGACGAGCAGTACTTC
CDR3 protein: CASSHSSHGLAGDEQYF

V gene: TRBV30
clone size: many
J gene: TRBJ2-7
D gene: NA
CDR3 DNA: TGTGCCTGGAGAAAGGGATACGAGCAGTACTTC
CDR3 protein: CAWRKGYEQYF

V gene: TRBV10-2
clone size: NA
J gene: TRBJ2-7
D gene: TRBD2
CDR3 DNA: TGCGCCAGCAGTTTTATAGCGGGAGGGAACGAGCAGTACTTC
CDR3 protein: CASSFIAGGNEQYF

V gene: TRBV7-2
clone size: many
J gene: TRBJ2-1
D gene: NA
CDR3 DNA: TGTGCCAGCAGCGCCGGGGTAGCATACAATGAGCAGTTCTTC
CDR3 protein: CASSAGVAYNEQFF

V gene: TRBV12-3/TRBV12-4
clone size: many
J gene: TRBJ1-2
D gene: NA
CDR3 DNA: TGTGCCAGCAGTTTAGACAGTTCAGTATATGGCTACACCTTC
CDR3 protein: CASSLDSSVYGYTF

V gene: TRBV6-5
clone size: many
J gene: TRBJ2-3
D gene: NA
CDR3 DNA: TGTGCCAGCACCTTGCCGGGACACACAGATACGCAGTATTTT
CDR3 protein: CASTLPGHTDTQYF

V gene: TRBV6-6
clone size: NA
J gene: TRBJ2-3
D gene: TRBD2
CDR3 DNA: TGTGCCAGCAGTTACCGAGGACTAGCGGGACGCGGGGCAGATACGCAGTATTTT
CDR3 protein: CASSYRGLAGRGADTQYF

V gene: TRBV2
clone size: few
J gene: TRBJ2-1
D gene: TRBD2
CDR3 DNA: TGTGCCAGCAGCTCGCCGGCGGGAGCAATGAATGAGCAGTTCTTC
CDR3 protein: CASSSPAGAMNEQFF

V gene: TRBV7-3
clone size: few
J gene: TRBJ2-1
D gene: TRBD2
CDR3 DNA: TGTGCCAGCAGCCAGACTAGCGGGCGTTACAATGAGCAGTTCTTC
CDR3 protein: CASSQTSGRYNEQFF

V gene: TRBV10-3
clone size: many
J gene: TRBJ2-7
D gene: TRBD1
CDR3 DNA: TGTGCCATCAGTGATCCCCCAAGGGGACAGGCCTCCTACGAGCAGTACTTC
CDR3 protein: CAISDPPRGQASYEQYF

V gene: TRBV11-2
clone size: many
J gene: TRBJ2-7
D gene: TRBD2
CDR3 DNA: TGTGCCAGCAGCCCGGGACTAGCGCCCTACGAGCAGTACTTC
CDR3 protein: CASSPGLAPYEQYF

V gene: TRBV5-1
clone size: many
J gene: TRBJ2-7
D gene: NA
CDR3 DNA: TGCGCCAGCAGCTCGGCGGGACTCTACTACGAGCAGTACTTC
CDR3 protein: CASSSAGLYYEQYF

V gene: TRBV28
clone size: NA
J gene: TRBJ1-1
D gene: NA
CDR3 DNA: TGTGCCAGCAGCCCCCTCGGACGGAGGAACACTGAAGCTTTCTTT
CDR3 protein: CASSPLGRRNTEAFF

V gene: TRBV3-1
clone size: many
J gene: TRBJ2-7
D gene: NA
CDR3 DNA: TGTGCCAGCAGCCAATCCCCCGGACGGGCCTACGAGCAGTACTTC
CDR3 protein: CASSQSPGRAYEQYF

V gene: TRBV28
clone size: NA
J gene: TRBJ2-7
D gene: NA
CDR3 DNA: TGTGCCAGCAGTCCGGGACTTTACGAGCAGTACTTC
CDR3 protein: CASSPGLYEQYF

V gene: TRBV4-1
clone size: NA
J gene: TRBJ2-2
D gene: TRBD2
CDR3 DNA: TGCGCCAGCAGCCCGCTCCCCGGGGGGGGGCATCGGGTGGCCGGGGAGCTGTTTTTT
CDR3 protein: CASSPLPGGGHRVAGELFF

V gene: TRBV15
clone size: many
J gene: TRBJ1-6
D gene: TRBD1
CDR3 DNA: TGTGCCACCAGCGAACGACAGGGGATTTCACCCCTCCACTTT
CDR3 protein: CATSERQGISPLHF

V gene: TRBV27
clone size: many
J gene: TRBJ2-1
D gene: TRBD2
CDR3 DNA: TGTGCCAGCCTTACACGGACTAGCGGGAGGGGTTTGGGCAATGAGCAGTTCTTC
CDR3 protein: CASLTRTSGRGLGNEQFF

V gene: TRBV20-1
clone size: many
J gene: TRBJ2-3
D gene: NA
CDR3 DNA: TGCAGTGCTAGACGACTAGGTTCGGATACGCAGTATTTT
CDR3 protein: CSARRLGSDTQYF

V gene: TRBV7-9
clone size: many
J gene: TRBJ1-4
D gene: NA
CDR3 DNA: TGTGCCAGCAGCTTTAATTCGAGGGATGAAAAACTGTTTTTT
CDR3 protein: CASSFNSRDEKLFF

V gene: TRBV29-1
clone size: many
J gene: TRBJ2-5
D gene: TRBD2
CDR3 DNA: TGCAGCGCCGAGACTAGCGGGAGCAAAGAGACCCAGTACTTC
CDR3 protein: CSAETSGSKETQYF

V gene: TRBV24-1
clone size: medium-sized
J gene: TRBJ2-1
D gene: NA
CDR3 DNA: TGTGCCACCCTACGGGGTACGTGGGATGAGCAGTTCTTC
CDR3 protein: CATLRGTWDEQFF

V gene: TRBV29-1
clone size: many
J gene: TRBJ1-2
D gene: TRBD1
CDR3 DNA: TGCAGCGTTGGTAGTCCCGGACAGGGATATGGCTACACCTTC
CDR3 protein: CSVGSPGQGYGYTF

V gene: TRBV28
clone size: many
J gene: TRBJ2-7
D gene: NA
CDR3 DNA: TGTGCCAGCAGTCTCCTAGGATACGAGCAGTACTTC
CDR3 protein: CASSLLGYEQYF

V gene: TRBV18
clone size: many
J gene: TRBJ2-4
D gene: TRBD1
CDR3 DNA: TGTGCCAGCTCACCACTTCCGGACAGGGGGCCCGTCGGCTTC
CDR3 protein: CASSPLPDRGPVGF

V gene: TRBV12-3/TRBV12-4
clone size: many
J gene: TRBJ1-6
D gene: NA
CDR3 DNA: TGTGCCAGCAGTTTGACACCTCCCTTTTCACCCCTCCACTTT
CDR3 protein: CASSLTPPFSPLHF

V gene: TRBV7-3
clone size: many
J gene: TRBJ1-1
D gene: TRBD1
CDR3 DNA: TGTGCCAGCAGCTTCCAGGGGGCGGCTGAAGCTTTCTTT
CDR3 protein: CASSFQGAAEAFF

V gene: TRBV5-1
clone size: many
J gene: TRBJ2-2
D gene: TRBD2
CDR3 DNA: TGCGCCAGCAGCTTGCCAAGCGGGGGGTCAACCGGGGAGCTGTTTTTT
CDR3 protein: CASSLPSGGSTGELFF

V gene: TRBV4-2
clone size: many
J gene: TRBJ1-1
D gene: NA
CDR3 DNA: TGTGCCAGCAGCCAAGACTTGGCAGGGCACACTGAAGCTTTCTTT
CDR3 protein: CASSQDLAGHTEAFF

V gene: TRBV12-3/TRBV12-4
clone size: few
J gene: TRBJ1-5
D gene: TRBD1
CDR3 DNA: TGTGCCAGCAGTTTGTTTCAGGGGGATCAGCCCCAGCATTTT
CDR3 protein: CASSLFQGDQPQHF

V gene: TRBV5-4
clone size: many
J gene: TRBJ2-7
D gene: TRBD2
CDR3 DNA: TGTGCCAGCAGCCTAGCGGCCAGCCTCTCCTACGAGCAGTACTTC
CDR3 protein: CASSLAASLSYEQYF

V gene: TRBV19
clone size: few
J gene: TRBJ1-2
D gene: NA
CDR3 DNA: TGTGCCAGTAGTATGGGAGGGACCTATGGCTACACCTTC
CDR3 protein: CASSMGGTYGYTF

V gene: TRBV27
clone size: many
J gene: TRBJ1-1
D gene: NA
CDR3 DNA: TGTGCCAGCAGTTTATCGGGGAGTGGGGGCCTAAAAGCTTTCTTT
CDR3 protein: CASSLSGSGGLKAFF